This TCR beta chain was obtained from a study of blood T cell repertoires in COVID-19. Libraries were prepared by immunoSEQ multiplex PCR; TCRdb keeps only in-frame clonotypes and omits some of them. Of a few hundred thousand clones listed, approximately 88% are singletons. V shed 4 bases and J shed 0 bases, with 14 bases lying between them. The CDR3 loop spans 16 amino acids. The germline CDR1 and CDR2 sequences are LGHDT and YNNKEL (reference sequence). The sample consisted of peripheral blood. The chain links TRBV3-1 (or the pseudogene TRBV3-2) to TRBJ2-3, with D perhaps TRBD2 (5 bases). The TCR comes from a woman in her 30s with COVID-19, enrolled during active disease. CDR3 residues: CASSPPGSRSTDTQYF. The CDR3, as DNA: TGTGCCAGCAGCCCCCCGGGGTCAAGAAGCACAGATACGCAGTATTTT.